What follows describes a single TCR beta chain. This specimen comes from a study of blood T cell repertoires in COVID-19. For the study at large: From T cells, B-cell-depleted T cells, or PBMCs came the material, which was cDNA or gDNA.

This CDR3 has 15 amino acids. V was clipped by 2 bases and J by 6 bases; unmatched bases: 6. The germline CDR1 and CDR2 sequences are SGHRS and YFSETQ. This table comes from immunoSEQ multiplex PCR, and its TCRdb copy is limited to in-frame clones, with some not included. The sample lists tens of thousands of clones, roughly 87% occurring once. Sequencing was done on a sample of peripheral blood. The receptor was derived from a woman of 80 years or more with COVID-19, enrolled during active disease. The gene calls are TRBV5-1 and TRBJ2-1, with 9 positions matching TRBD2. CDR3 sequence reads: CASSLGLAGSNEQFF. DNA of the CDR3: TGCGCCAGCAGCTTAGGGCTAGCGGGGTCCAATGAGCAGTTCTTC.